A single sample gave rise to the 21 T cell receptor beta chains below, sequenced in a study of CD8 T cells in Susac syndrome. Random hexamers were used to reverse transcribe an amount of roughly 0.45 to 1 ug RNA. TCRdb processed the immunoSEQ multiplex PCR reads anew with MiXCR; each CDR3 protein has one entry. The sample lists hundreds of thousands of distinct CDR3 sequences, approximately 85% occurring once. Sequences were obtained from CD8+ T cells from PBMCs. The receptor set was obtained from a human donor with multiple sclerosis.

The CDR3 coding sequence is TGTGCCAGCAGCGAGGGGACTAGCGGCCTTACGGAGCAGTACTTC. Its protein product is CASSEGTSGLTEQYF. This chain connects TRBV9 to TRBJ2-7, with 11 nucleotides matching TRBD2. The germline V gene encodes CDR1 SGDLS and CDR2 YYNGEE. V was clipped by 3 bases and J by 7 bases; unmatched bases: 9. The CDR3 has 15 amino acids.

This clonotype has more than one count but fewer than ten. The chain recombines TRBV6-1 with TRBJ2-1; 9 bases agree with TRBD2. Losses at the gene ends were 5 bases for V and 6 bases for J; bases not matched to a gene: 11. Germline V gene lookup returns CDR1 MNHNS and CDR2 SASEGT. The CDR3 consists of 16 residues. For the CDR3, the DNA is TGTGCCAGCAGTAGCGGGACTAGCTCCTATCTCAATGAGCAGTTCTTC. Translated: CASSSGTSSYLNEQFF.

DNA of the CDR3: TGTGCCAGCAGTTCTCCTAGTAATGAGCAGTTCTTC. Protein product: CASSSPSNEQFF. V and J are TRBV28 and TRBJ2-1; D is uncertain. V was cut by 4 bases and J by 7 bases, with 8 bases left in between. Germline lookup yields CDR1 MDHEN and CDR2 SYDVKM. The CDR3 totals 12 residues.

The J gene is TRBJ2-1, the V gene TRBV29-1, with TRBD2 matching over 7 bases. CDR1 and CDR2 from the germline V gene are SQVTM and ANQGSEA. This CDR3 is 13 amino acids long. Trimming removed 4 bases from V and 7 bases from J; junction bases left unmatched: 7. The CDR3 protein is CSVGTGLTNEQFF. The DNA of the CDR3 is TGCAGCGTTGGTACGGGACTAACAAATGAGCAGTTCTTC.

This clonotype was counted between two and nine times. The CDR3 DNA reads TGTGCCAGCAGTTTTAGTGGGAATCAGCCCCAGCATTTT. Translated: CASSFSGNQPQHF. The genes are TRBV27 and TRBJ1-5; D unresolved. Germline V gene sequence: CDR1 MNHEY, CDR2 SMNVEV (reference sequence). This CDR3 has 13 residues. V was pared by 3 bases and J by 4 bases, with 7 bases between.

The genes are TRBV29-1 and TRBJ2-3; D possibly corresponds to TRBD1 (6 bases). In germline, CDR1 is SQVTM, CDR2 ANQGSEA. V shed 6 bases and J shed 8 bases, with 15 bases lying between them. The CDR3 has 12 amino acids. The DNA of the CDR3 is TGCAGCGTAGGCAGGGGATTTTGTACGCAGTATTTT. Translation: CSVGRGFCTQYF.

V is TRBV5-1 and J is TRBJ2-1; 14 bases align to TRBD2. This CDR3 is 18 amino acids long. The V gene end was trimmed by 3 bases and the J gene end by 7 bases; junction bases not matched to a gene: 12. Germline CDR1 is SGHRS and CDR2 is YFSETQ. CDR3 sequence: CASSWTGGTSGRENEQFF. Written as DNA, the CDR3 is TGCGCCAGCAGCTGGACCGGCGGGACTAGCGGGAGAGAGAATGAGCAGTTCTTC. Full variable domain (outside the CDR3, taken from reference TRBV5-1 and TRBJ2-1): KAGVTQTPRYLIKTRGQQVTLSCSPISGHRSVSWYQQTPGQGLQFLFEYFSETQRNKGNFPGRFSGRQFSNSRSEMNVSTLELGDSALYLCASSWTGGTSGRENEQFFGPGTRLTVL.

This clonotype appeared once. The rearrangement links TRBV20-1 to TRBJ2-1; 11 bases match TRBD2. This CDR3 comprises 17 residues. Germline V gives CDR1 DFQATT, CDR2 SNEGSKA (reference sequence). The V gene end was trimmed by 3 bases and the J gene end by 4 bases; junction bases not matched to a gene: 11. This CDR3 is CSARFRGTSGGYNEQFF. Here the CDR3 DNA reads TGCAGTGCTAGGTTCCGGGGGACTAGCGGAGGGTACAATGAGCAGTTCTTC.

The CDR3 coding sequence is TGTGCCAGTAGTACTTCGTATAGCAATCAGCCCCAGCATTTT. It specifies CASSTSYSNQPQHF. V usage is TRBV19 and J usage is TRBJ1-5; D is uncertain. The CDR3 spans 14 residues. Germline V gives CDR1 LNHDA, CDR2 SQIVND (reference sequence). V shed 4 bases and J shed 0 bases, with 7 bases lying between them. The whole variable domain, remainder taken from reference TRBV19 and TRBJ1-5, is DGGITQSPKYLFRKEGQNVTLSCEQNLNHDAMYWYRQDPGQGLRLIYYSQIVNDFQKGDIAEGYSVSREKKESFPLTVTSAQKNPTAFYLCASSTSYSNQPQHFGDGTRLSIL.

The chain carries TRBV24-1 and TRBJ2-1; 9 positions agree with TRBD2. The CDR3 is made up of 15 amino acids. V shed 4 bases and J 6 bases; nucleotides not matched to a gene: 6. Germline CDR1 reads KGHDR; CDR2 reads SFDVKD. CDR3 sequence reads: CATSELAGEPNEQFF. The CDR3 DNA reads as TGTGCCACCAGTGAGTTAGCGGGAGAGCCCAATGAGCAGTTCTTC.

The chain joins TRBV12-3 or TRBV12-4 to TRBJ1-3; tentatively, D is TRBD1 (5 bases). The length of the CDR3 is 14 residues. The V gene lost 6 bases and the J gene lost 7 bases, with 16 bases spanning the gap. CDR3 residues: CASSYPNGANTIYF. The CDR3 DNA is TGTGCCAGCAGCTACCCCAATGGGGCGAACACCATATATTTT.

The genes are TRBV7-9 and TRBJ1-1; 11 bases match TRBD1. Germline CDR1 and CDR2: SEHNR and FQNEAQ (reference sequence). J gave up 6 bases and V 5 bases, and 8 bases lay outside the gene matches. The CDR3 spans 15 residues. CDR3 in DNA: TGTGCCAGCAGCCGGGACAGGGGGATGATCCCTGAAGCTTTCTTT. The encoded protein is CASSRDRGMIPEAFF.

This rearrangement joins TRBV5-1 to TRBJ2-1, with D uncertain. This CDR3 is 17 amino acids long. Trimming took 4 bases from V and 2 from J, leaving 19 bases between them. Looked up from germline, CDR1 is SGHRS and CDR2 is YFSETQ. The CDR3 nucleotides read TGCGCCAGCAGCCTCCAATCCGCACCCTTAGCCTACAATGAGCAGTTCTTC. Protein: CASSLQSAPLAYNEQFF.

The CDR3 here is CASSKTGEQYF. In nucleotides, the CDR3 is TGTGCCAGCAGCAAAACAGGAGAGCAGTACTTC. The genes are TRBV7-9 and TRBJ2-7, with a tentative D call TRBD1 (5 bases). The CDR3 extends over 11 amino acids. The germline V gene encodes CDR1 SEHNR and CDR2 FQNEAQ (reference sequence). The V gene lost 5 bases and the J gene lost 7 bases, with 9 bases spanning the gap.

The chain is built from TRBV19 and TRBJ2-7; possible D gene TRBD2, 6 bases. CDR3 length equals 12 residues. From germline, CDR1 is LNHDA and CDR2 SQIVND (reference sequence). Trimming pared 1 base from V and 6 bases from J, leaving 7 bases between. In DNA, the CDR3 is TGTGCCAGTAGTATAGCAGCGGGCGAGCAGTACTTC. This sequence encodes CASSIAAGEQYF.

This clonotype was seen only once. This sequence joins TRBV30 and TRBJ1-5; 10 bases map to TRBD1. The germline gives CDR1 GTSNPN, CDR2 SVGIG (reference sequence). Losses at the gene ends were 0 bases for V and 7 bases for J; bases not matched to a gene: 9. The CDR3 has 16 amino acids. The CDR3 nucleotides are TGTGCCTGGAGTGTACCGGGACAGGGGAGAGGGCAGCCCCAGCATTTT. Its protein product is CAWSVPGQGRGQPQHF.

This chain joins TRBV27 and TRBJ2-3; TRBD1 agrees at 7 bases. The CDR3 runs to 17 residues. CDR1 and CDR2 from the germline V gene are MNHEY and SMNVEV (reference sequence). With 4 bases clipped from V and 0 bases from J, the junction kept 10 bases outside the gene matches. The CDR3 nucleotides read TGTGCCAGCAGTTCTCTTAGGACAGGCCTAAGCACAGATACGCAGTATTTT. It codes for CASSSLRTGLSTDTQYF.

The chain couples TRBV10-3 to TRBJ2-7; 14 nucleotides match TRBD2. V gave up 8 bases and J gave up 6 bases; unmatched junction bases: 6. The CDR3 spans 14 residues. Germline V gene lookup returns CDR1 ENHRY and CDR2 SYGVKD. The CDR3 DNA follows: TGTGCCATCCGGGGACTAGCGGGAGTTGGCGAGCAGTACTTC. This encodes CAIRGLAGVGEQYF.

The chain uses TRBV11-2 and TRBJ2-1, with D possibly TRBD2 on 6 matching bases. This CDR3 spans 13 amino acids. The germline V gene has CDR1 SGHAT and CDR2 FQNNGV. With 6 bases removed from V and 8 bases from J, the gap between germline ends came to 14 bases. The CDR3 DNA sequence: TGTGCCAGCAGTAACCCCGGGGGTCATGAGCAGTTCTTC. Translated: CASSNPGGHEQFF. The whole variable domain, remainder taken from reference TRBV11-2 and TRBJ2-1, is EAGVAQSPRYKIIEKRQSVAFWCNPISGHATLYWYQQILGQGPKLLIQFQNNGVVDDSQLPKDRFSAERLKGVDSTLKIQPAKLEDSAVYLCASSNPGGHEQFFGPGTRLTVL.

V is TRBV9 and J is TRBJ2-2, with D possibly being TRBD2 (6 bases). V lost 4 bases and J 1 base, leaving 11 bases between the germline ends. This CDR3 is built from 15 residues. The germline V gene encodes CDR1 SGDLS and CDR2 YYNGEE. CDR3 region: CASSPGGWNTGELFF. For the CDR3, the DNA is TGTGCCAGCAGCCCCGGGGGTTGGAACACCGGGGAGCTGTTTTTT.

V is TRBV7-9 and J is TRBJ2-1; D could derive from TRBD1 or TRBD2 (5 bases each). Germline V lookup: CDR1 SEHNR, CDR2 FQNEAQ (reference sequence). The CDR3 has 18 residues. V was cut by 5 bases and J by 4 bases, with 24 bases left in between. CDR3 coding DNA: TGTGCCAGCAGCGACGTCGGGACCCCCCCTTTGCTATACAATGAGCAGTTCTTC. It is translated as CASSDVGTPPLLYNEQFF.